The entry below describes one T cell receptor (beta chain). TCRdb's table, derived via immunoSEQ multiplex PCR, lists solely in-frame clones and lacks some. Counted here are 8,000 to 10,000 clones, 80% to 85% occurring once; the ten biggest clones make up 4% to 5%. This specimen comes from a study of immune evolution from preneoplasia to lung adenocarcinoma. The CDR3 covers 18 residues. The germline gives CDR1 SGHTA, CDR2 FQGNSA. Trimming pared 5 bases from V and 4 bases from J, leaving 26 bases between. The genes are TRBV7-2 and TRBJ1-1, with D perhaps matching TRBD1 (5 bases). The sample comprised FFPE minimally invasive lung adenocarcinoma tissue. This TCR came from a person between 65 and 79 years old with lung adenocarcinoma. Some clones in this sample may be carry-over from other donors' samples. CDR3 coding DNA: TGTGCCAGCAGCCCGCGGGGGGGAGAAATACCCTCAGGCACTGAAGCTTTCTTT. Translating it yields CASSPRGGEIPSGTEAFF.